This T cell receptor beta chain emerged from a study of blood T cell repertoires in COVID-19 (dated by TCRdb to the early 2020s). Turning to the overall study: Collaborator samples came from the United States, Italy and Spain and covered acute and convalescent phases of COVID-19. Sample metadata almost always included a de-identified subject ID, COVID-19 status, age in years and sex. Samples came from the ongoing ImmuneRACE study (first 160 participants) plus 1,254 subjects from 6 global collaborators. A freely available public database, intended as a resource for researchers studying the immune response to SARS-CoV-2, is where the repertoires were released. The prospective study material was composed of cDNA or gDNA derived from T cells, B-cell-depleted T cells, or PBMCs. The dataset comprised deeply sampled blood TCRbeta repertoires from subjects exposed to, actively infected with, or recovered from COVID-19. HLA class I and class II types, where available, came from metadata supplied by the sample provider rather than from assay-based typing.

Overall study results and their limits: The amount of clinical and demographic metadata varied by source and participant and was provided uncurated.

The collaborating institutions used their own protocols to collect whole blood in K2EDTA tubes. Collaborator samples were shipped for TCRbeta analysis as frozen whole blood, isolated PBMCs, or DNA extracted from either sample type. TCRbeta CDR3 regions were amplified from genomic DNA using the immunoSEQ Assay, a bias-controlled multiplex PCR. Concerning the study's data processing: The number of nucleated cells in each sample was estimated by amplification of reference gene primers within the assay. Sequence reads were collapsed and filtered to measure the absolute abundance of every unique TCRbeta CDR3 rearrangement. For each sample, productive Simpson clonality was calculated as the square root of Simpson's diversity index across productive rearrangements. The table was pulled from immuneACCESS by TCRdb, which kept in-frame rearrangements only. Such tables lose some clones; where checked, under half of the loss comes from unresolved V genes, and the rest has no known cause. V and J calls and clone size are those listed in that table; D and trimming were worked out from the DNA. Across this sample there are about 140,000 clones, with about three quarters seen only once. More than 8.5% of the sample is taken by the ten largest.

The V and J ends are trimmed by 7 bases and 6 bases, leaving 16 bases between them. The CDR3 covers 14 residues, taking in both the cysteine and the phenylalanine. Only CDR3 DNA is held: 42 bases, read in frame from base 1. The germline V gene provides CDR1 MDHEN and CDR2 SYDVKM. In its sample, this clone was seen once. Its antigen specificity is not known. Base qualities were left out, and no much larger clone turns up one base away. The rearrangement combines TRBV28 with TRBJ1-5; a tentative D call is TRBD1 (6 bases match). The source of this sequence is a woman aged 45-59 years with active or convalescent COVID-19. Specimen: peripheral blood. The CDR3 protein sequence reads: CASTKTGSGQPQHF. The sequenced DNA is TGTGCCAGCACCAAAACAGGGTCGGGTCAGCCCCAGCATTTT. Extended through the reference TRBV28 and TRBJ1-5 proteins, this CDR3 yields the full variable domain: DVKVTQSSRYLVKRTGEKVFLECVQDMDHENMFWYRQDPGLGLRLIYFSYDVKMKEKGDIPEGYSVSREKKERFSLILESASTNQTSMYLCASTKTGSGQPQHFGDGTRLSIL.